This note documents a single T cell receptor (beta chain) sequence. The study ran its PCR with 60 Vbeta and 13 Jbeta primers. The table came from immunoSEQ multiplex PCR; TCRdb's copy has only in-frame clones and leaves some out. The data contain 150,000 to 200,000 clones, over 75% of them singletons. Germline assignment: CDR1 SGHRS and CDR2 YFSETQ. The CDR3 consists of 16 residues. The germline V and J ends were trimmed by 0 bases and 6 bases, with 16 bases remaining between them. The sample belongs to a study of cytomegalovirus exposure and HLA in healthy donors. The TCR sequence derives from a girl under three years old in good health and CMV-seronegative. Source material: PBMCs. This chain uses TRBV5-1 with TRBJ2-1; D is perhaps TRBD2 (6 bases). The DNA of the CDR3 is TGCGCCAGCAGCTTGGGAAGGGACTGGACCTTCAATGAGCAGTTCTTC. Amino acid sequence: CASSLGRDWTFNEQFF.